Below are 14 T cell receptor beta chains sequenced from a single sample in a study of blood T cells in healthy people across ages. The second PCR ran roughly 7 to 12 cycles with a sample-barcoded 5' primer and J-beta primers. Each CDR3 protein is one row after TCRdb ran MiXCR on the 5' RACE reads. The profile shows around 1.7 million distinct CDR3 sequences, under 30% of them singletons. The source material was blood. Source of these receptors: a woman in her twenties or thirties in good health.

This clonotype has ten or more counts. Relative to the germline gene, one junction end is altered; a read error may explain this. This sequence joins TRBV5-1 and TRBJ2-1, with 11 bases fitting TRBD2. The CDR3 runs 13 residues. Germline lookup yields CDR1 SGHRS and CDR2 YFSETQ. CDR3 amino acids: CASSPGTSGEQFF. The CDR3 region has the DNA TGTGCCAGCAGCCCCGGGACTAGCGGAGAGCAGTTCTTC.

In its sample, this clonotype was seen once. V usage is TRBV5-1 and J usage is TRBJ2-3; 10 bases align to TRBD2. The CDR3 is made up of 16 amino acids. CDR1 and CDR2 (germline): SGHRS, YFSETQ. Trimming at V came to 0 bases and at J to 6 bases, leaving 7 bases not matched to a gene. The CDR3 coding sequence is TGCGCCAGCAGCTTGGAAGCGGGGGGGCGATGTGATACGCAGTATTTT. Translating it yields CASSLEAGGRCDTQYF.

The chain combines TRBV10-3 with TRBJ1-4, with D uncertain. Germline CDR1 ENHRY, CDR2 SYGVKD. With 3 bases removed from V and 6 bases from J, the gap between germline ends came to 8 bases. This CDR3 is 13 amino acids long. CDR3 nucleotide sequence: TGTGCCATCAGTGATGTCGAGGATGAAAAACTGTTTTTT. This sequence encodes CAISDVEDEKLFF.

This clonotype has a handful of counts. The chain uses TRBV29-1 and TRBJ1-1, with 7 nucleotides matching TRBD1. Trimming at V came to 3 bases and at J to 2 bases, leaving 6 bases not matched to a gene. From germline, CDR1 is SQVTM and CDR2 ANQGSEA. This CDR3 region has 14 residues. The CDR3 nucleotides are TGCAGCGTTGACCAACAGGGGAGAAACACTGAAGCTTTCTTT. Its protein is CSVDQQGRNTEAFF.

This clonotype was observed a few times. The chain combines TRBV11-2 with TRBJ1-1; D is unresolved. The CDR3 is made up of 16 amino acids. Trimming removed 2 bases from V and 1 base from J, with 14 bases in between. CDR1 is SGHAT, CDR2 FQNNGV, per germline. The CDR3 is CASSLIFRRKNTEAFF. DNA for the CDR3: TGTGCCAGCAGCTTAATTTTCCGCAGAAAGAACACTGAAGCTTTCTTT.

V and J are TRBV13 and TRBJ2-3, with D possibly TRBD1 on 6 matching bases. With 5 bases removed from V and 4 bases from J, the gap between germline ends came to 16 bases. CDR1 PRHDT and CDR2 FYEKMQ come from the germline V gene (reference sequence). The CDR3 extends over 15 amino acids. The DNA for the CDR3 is TGTGCCAGCAGCCCGACAAGGGGGTTGGCAGATACGCAGTATTTT. This sequence encodes CASSPTRGLADTQYF.

There are many counts of this clonotype. This sequence joins TRBV7-9 and TRBJ2-5; 10 nucleotides match TRBD2. This CDR3 has 15 amino acids. Germline assignment: CDR1 SEHNR and CDR2 FQNEAQ (reference sequence). Unmatched junction bases numbered 8, after V lost 5 bases and J lost 5 bases. The CDR3 region has the DNA TGTGCCAGCAGCCCTAGCGGGGGTTGGAAGGAGACCCAGTACTTC. Its translation: CASSPSGGWKETQYF.

V and J are TRBV10-3 and TRBJ2-3; TRBD2 agrees at 8 bases. The CDR3 covers 13 residues. Losses at the gene ends were 8 bases for V and 4 bases for J; bases not matched to a gene: 5. CDR1 and CDR2 from the germline V gene are ENHRY and SYGVKD. CDR3: CAIWLAGADTQYF. CDR3 nucleotide sequence: TGTGCCATCTGGCTAGCGGGCGCAGATACGCAGTATTTT.

J is TRBJ2-3 and V is TRBV11-1, with 8 bases matching TRBD2. CDR1 is SGHAT and CDR2 is FQDESV in the germline V gene (reference sequence). Trimming removed 5 bases from V and 3 bases from J; junction bases left unmatched: 7. The CDR3 loop spans 15 amino acids. The CDR3 sequence: CASSRERGLTDTQYF. In DNA, the CDR3 is TGTGCCAGCAGCCGAGAGCGGGGGTTAACAGATACGCAGTATTTT.

V usage is TRBV5-1 and J usage is TRBJ2-3, with 13 bases lining up with TRBD2. Trimming removed 3 bases from V and 0 bases from J; junction bases left unmatched: 7. CDR1 and CDR2 from the germline V gene are SGHRS and YFSETQ. The CDR3 spans 18 residues. The CDR3 coding sequence is TGCGCCAGCAGCTGGGGACTAGCGGGAAAATTAAGCACAGATACGCAGTATTTT. It encodes CASSWGLAGKLSTDTQYF.

The rearrangement links TRBV6-6 to TRBJ1-5; D not certain. The CDR3 contains 15 residues. V gave up 4 bases and J gave up 4 bases, with 14 bases separating them. Germline assignment: CDR1 MNHNY and CDR2 SVGAGI (reference sequence). CDR3 protein: CASSSQGGQNQPQHF. The CDR3 DNA sequence: TGTGCCAGCAGTTCTCAAGGTGGTCAAAATCAGCCCCAGCATTTT.

The J gene is TRBJ2-7, the V gene TRBV12-3 or TRBV12-4; 9 nucleotides line up with TRBD1. V lost 6 bases and J lost 7; bases outside the gene matches: 16. The CDR3 sequence is 16 residues long. CDR3 DNA: TGTGCCAGCAGATTTCCGGGACAGGGTGGGATTAATGAGCAGTACTTC. Its translation: CASRFPGQGGINEQYF.

This clonotype was counted between two and nine times. This chain connects TRBV9 to TRBJ1-3, with TRBD1 matching 8 bases. This CDR3 comprises 14 residues. V lost 0 bases to trimming and J lost 4 bases; unmatched junction nucleotides: 0. CDR1 and CDR2 (germline): SGDLS, YYNGEE. The CDR3 nucleotides are TGTGCCAGCAGCGTAGGACAGGGGGGAAACACCATATATTTT. Amino acid sequence: CASSVGQGGNTIYF.

This clonotype was seen a handful of times. The V and J genes are TRBV20-1 and TRBJ2-3, with 8 bases fitting TRBD2. The length of the CDR3 is 14 residues. J lost 5 bases, V lost 6 bases, and 10 bases had no gene match. Germline V gene sequence: CDR1 DFQATT, CDR2 SNEGSKA (reference sequence). This CDR3 is CSAGGGSDRDTQYF. The CDR3 DNA follows: TGCAGTGCCGGGGGGGGCAGTGATAGAGATACGCAGTATTTT.